A single sample is the source of the 20 T cell receptor beta chains below, sequenced in a study of blood T cell repertoires in COVID-19. Sequenced by immunoSEQ multiplex PCR; TCRdb stores in-frame clones only, minus some. The data contain fewer than 350,000 clones, roughly nine tenths of them singletons. Sequencing was performed on PBMCs or T cells enriched from blood (not recorded which). These receptors originate from a woman in her 40s who had recovered from COVID-19.

V and J are TRBV15 and TRBJ2-7; tentative D call: TRBD1 (5 bases). The germline V and J ends were trimmed by 1 base and 3 bases, with 7 bases remaining between them. In germline, CDR1 is LNHNV, CDR2 YYDKDF (reference sequence). CDR3 length: 13 residues. The CDR3 loop reads CATSRVQGYEQYF. The CDR3 region has the DNA TGTGCCACCAGCAGAGTTCAGGGCTACGAGCAGTACTTC. Full variable domain (missing parts from reference TRBV15 and TRBJ2-7): DAMVIQNPRYQVTQFGKPVTLSCSQTLNHNVMYWYQQKSSQAPKLLFHYYDKDFNNEADTPDNFQSRRPNTSFCFLDIRSPGLGDTAMYLCATSRVQGYEQYFGPGTRLTVT.

A single count supports this clone. V is TRBV3-1 (or the pseudogene TRBV3-2) and J is TRBJ1-6; no reliable D call. With 0 bases removed from V and 7 bases from J, the gap between germline ends came to 10 bases. Germline lookup yields CDR1 LGHDT and CDR2 YNNKEL (reference sequence). This CDR3 spans 15 amino acids. The CDR3 sequence is CASSQDPGYNSPLHF. CDR3 bases: TGTGCCAGCAGCCAAGATCCGGGGTACAATTCACCCCTCCACTTT.

The chain carries TRBV9 and TRBJ2-7; TRBD1 might be the D (6 bases). The CDR3 has 13 amino acids. Trimming shortened V by 6 bases and J by 6 bases, and 16 bases separated the two germline ends. Germline-derived CDR1 and CDR2 are SGDLS and YYNGEE. CDR3 in amino acids: CASNLIVGGEQYF. CDR3 nucleotide sequence: TGTGCCAGCAACTTGATAGTAGGGGGCGAGCAGTACTTC.

CDR3 in amino acids: CAWSVPREISYNEQFF. CDR3 sequence (DNA): TGTGCCTGGAGTGTACCGAGGGAGATCTCCTACAATGAGCAGTTCTTC. The genes are TRBV30 and TRBJ2-1; a weak D match, TRBD2 (5 bases). CDR3 length: 16 amino acids. V gave up 0 bases and J gave up 0 bases, with 12 bases separating them. The germline CDR1 and CDR2 sequences are GTSNPN and SVGIG (reference sequence).

This clone was picked up one time. The chain has TRBV7-6 and TRBJ2-3; weak D call: TRBD2 (6 bases). Germline CDR1 SGHVS, CDR2 FNYEAQ. CDR3 length: 13 residues. V lost 4 bases to trimming and J lost 10 bases, with 15 bases between them. The CDR3 here is CASSSRLGEAQYF. CDR3 DNA: TGTGCCAGCAGCTCCCGACTAGGTGAGGCGCAGTATTTT.

The chain joins TRBV18 to TRBJ1-3, with 7 bases aligning to TRBD1. Germline CDR1 and CDR2: KGHSH and LQKENI. J lost 1 base, V lost 3 bases, and 6 bases had no gene match. The CDR3 consists of 16 residues. DNA of the CDR3: TGTGCCAGCTCACCCTCGGGACAGTCTTCTGGAAACACCATATATTTT. The encoded protein is CASSPSGQSSGNTIYF.

The chain recombines TRBV2 with TRBJ1-4; possibly TRBD1 for D (6 bases). Trimming removed 5 bases from V and 10 bases from J, with 20 bases in between. The CDR3 has 15 amino acids. Germline V gene data show CDR1 as SNHLY and CDR2 as FYNNEI. DNA for the CDR3: TGTGCCAGCAGTCCCCCGCAGGGGATTGTGGGAAAACTGTTTTTT. Translation: CASSPPQGIVGKLFF.

The chain employs TRBV6-5 and TRBJ2-7; 7 bases agree with TRBD1. V lost 5 bases to trimming and J lost 6 bases; unmatched junction nucleotides: 7. Germline loops: CDR1 MNHEY, CDR2 SVGAGI. This CDR3 contains 13 residues. In DNA, the CDR3 is TGTGCCAGCAGTCATCGGACAGGTCTCGAGCAGTACTTC. Translating gives CASSHRTGLEQYF.

The chain has TRBV5-4 and TRBJ1-2; the match to TRBD1 covers 9 bases. This CDR3 spans 15 amino acids. Germline V lookup: CDR1 SGHNT, CDR2 YYREEE (reference sequence). V trimming: 0 bases; J trimming: 14 bases; junction bases outside the gene matches: 14. Here the CDR3 reads CASSLDLAGSGQGTF. The CDR3 DNA reads as TGTGCCAGCAGCTTGGACTTGGCGGGCTCGGGACAGGGTACCTTC.

This chain connects TRBV6-1 to TRBJ1-2; 8 nucleotides match TRBD1. Germline CDR1 is MNHNS and CDR2 is SASEGT. The J segment lost 4 bases and the V segment lost 4 bases, leaving 17 bases of the junction unmatched. CDR3 length: 18 residues. CDR3 region: CASSGLGTGLRGTYGYTF. In DNA, the CDR3 is TGTGCCAGCAGTGGCCTTGGGACAGGCCTTAGAGGCACCTATGGCTACACCTTC.

J is TRBJ2-2 and V is TRBV10-3; maybe TRBD2 (6 bases). Germline loops: CDR1 ENHRY, CDR2 SYGVKD. V lost 1 base, J lost 6 bases, and 12 bases lay in between. There are 15 residues in the CDR3. CDR3 sequence (DNA): TGTGCCATCAGTGAGTTGGAGGGAGTAGCCGGGGAGCTGTTTTTT. Protein: CAISELEGVAGELFF.

The chain carries TRBV19 and TRBJ2-6; D possibly corresponds to TRBD1 (5 bases). Germline CDR1 is LNHDA and CDR2 is SQIVND (reference sequence). There are 16 residues in the CDR3. V dropped 8 bases and J dropped 3 bases, with 17 bases sitting between them. The CDR3 coding sequence is TGTGCCAGTTGTAACCAAGGGGCCCGTGGGGCCAACGTCCTGACTTTC. Protein sequence: CASCNQGARGANVLTF. Complete variable domain (other parts from reference TRBV19 and TRBJ2-6): DGGITQSPKYLFRKEGQNVTLSCEQNLNHDAMYWYRQDPGQGLRLIYYSQIVNDFQKGDIAEGYSVSREKKESFPLTVTSAQKNPTAFYLCASCNQGARGANVLTFGAGSRLTVL.

V gene TRBV6-6 combines with J gene TRBJ2-1; D is unclear. In germline, CDR1 is MNHNY, CDR2 SVGAGI (reference sequence). The CDR3 contains 17 residues. The V and J ends lost 5 bases and 8 bases respectively, with 25 bases between them. CDR3 amino acids: CASSPARPLVNSDEQFF. The CDR3 DNA sequence: TGTGCCAGCAGTCCCGCCCGACCCCTAGTAAATTCGGATGAGCAGTTCTTC.

V is TRBV19 and J is TRBJ2-2; TRBD2 aligns across 10 bases. With 5 bases clipped from V and 5 bases from J, the junction kept 17 bases outside the gene matches. CDR3 length equals 19 residues. Germline V lookup: CDR1 LNHDA, CDR2 SQIVND (reference sequence). The DNA of the CDR3 is TGTGCCAGTAGTCCGCCGAGGAGCGGGAGGGCCGTAAGGACCGGGGAGCTGTTTTTT. Translated, it gives CASSPPRSGRAVRTGELFF.

This chain uses TRBV28 with TRBJ1-2, with 10 bases aligning to TRBD1. Germline V CDR1 and CDR2: MDHEN, SYDVKM. This CDR3 comprises 16 residues. With V trimmed by 3 bases and J by 8 bases, 12 bases remained unmatched. As DNA, the CDR3 is TGTGCCAGCAGTTTGCTGTGGGACAGGGGTGGGTACGGCTACACCTTC. Translation gives CASSLLWDRGGYGYTF.

The gene calls are TRBV3-1 (or the pseudogene TRBV3-2) and TRBJ2-1; no firm D call. CDR1 is LGHDT, CDR2 YNNKEL, per germline (reference sequence). V was pared by 0 bases and J by 0 bases, with 6 bases between. This CDR3 has 15 amino acids. CDR3 region: CASSQERSSYNEQFF. The CDR3, as DNA: TGTGCCAGCAGCCAAGAGCGTAGCTCCTACAATGAGCAGTTCTTC.

The rearrangement joins TRBV11-2 to TRBJ2-1; TRBD1 aligns across 7 bases. Losses at the gene ends were 5 bases for V and 5 bases for J; bases not matched to a gene: 12. Germline V gene lookup returns CDR1 SGHAT and CDR2 FQNNGV. This CDR3 region has 16 residues. CDR3 region: CASSGRQGTGDNEQFF. In nucleotides, the CDR3 is TGTGCCAGCAGCGGACGACAGGGAACAGGGGACAATGAGCAGTTCTTC.

The CDR3 spells CASSIGQDNYGYTF. The CDR3 nucleotides are TGTGCCAGTAGTATAGGACAGGATAACTATGGCTACACCTTC. The chain carries TRBV19 and TRBJ1-2, with D possibly being TRBD1 (6 bases). The ends were cut back, 1 base at V and 1 base at J, with 7 bases in the middle. CDR1 and CDR2 (germline): LNHDA, SQIVND (reference sequence). This CDR3 is 14 amino acids long.

J is TRBJ2-5 and V is TRBV2, with a possible D match to TRBD1 (6 bases). The CDR3 consists of 12 residues. The germline gives CDR1 SNHLY, CDR2 FYNNEI. The germline V and J ends were trimmed by 5 bases and 7 bases, with 11 bases remaining between them. This chain's CDR3 is CASSSGVRTQYF. In DNA, the CDR3 is TGTGCCAGCAGTTCAGGGGTCCGGACCCAGTACTTC.

This clone was observed a single time. The genes are TRBV29-1 and TRBJ2-7; perhaps TRBD2 as D (5 bases). Germline V gene sequence: CDR1 SQVTM, CDR2 ANQGSEA. The CDR3 runs to 13 residues. Deletions cut 5 bases from V and 2 bases from J, with 13 bases between. The CDR3 loop is CSVIYPGTYEQYF. DNA for the CDR3: TGCAGCGTTATCTACCCGGGGACCTACGAGCAGTACTTC.